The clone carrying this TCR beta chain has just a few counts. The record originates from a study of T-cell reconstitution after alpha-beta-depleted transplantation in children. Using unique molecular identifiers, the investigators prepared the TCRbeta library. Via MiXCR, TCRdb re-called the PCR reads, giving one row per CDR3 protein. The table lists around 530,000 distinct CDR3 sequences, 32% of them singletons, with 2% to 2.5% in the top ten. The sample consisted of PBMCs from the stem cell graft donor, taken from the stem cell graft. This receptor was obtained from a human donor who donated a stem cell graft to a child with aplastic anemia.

The DNA for the CDR3 is TGTGCCAGCTCACCCCGGGAGGCGGATGGCTACACCTTC. It codes for CASSPREADGYTF. The chain combines TRBV18 with TRBJ1-2; D gene ambiguous. The germline V gene encodes CDR1 KGHSH and CDR2 LQKENI. CDR3 length: 13 residues. Trimming left V 3 bases short and J 6 bases short, with 11 bases between.